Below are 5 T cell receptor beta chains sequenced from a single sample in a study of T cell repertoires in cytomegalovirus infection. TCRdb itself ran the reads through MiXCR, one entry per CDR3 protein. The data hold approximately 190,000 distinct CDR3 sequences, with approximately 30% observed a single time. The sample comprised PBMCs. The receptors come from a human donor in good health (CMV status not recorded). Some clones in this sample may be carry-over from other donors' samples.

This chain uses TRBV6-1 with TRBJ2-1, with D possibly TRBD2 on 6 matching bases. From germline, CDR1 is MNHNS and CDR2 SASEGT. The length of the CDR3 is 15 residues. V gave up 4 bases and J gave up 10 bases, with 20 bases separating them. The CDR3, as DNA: TGTGCCAGCAGTGGCGAAGGAGGGGTAGGCGGGGAGCAGTTCTTC. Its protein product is CASSGEGGVGGEQFF.

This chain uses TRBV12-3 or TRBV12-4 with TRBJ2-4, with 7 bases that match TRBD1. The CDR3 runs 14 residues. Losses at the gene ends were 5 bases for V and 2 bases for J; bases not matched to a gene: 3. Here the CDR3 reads CASSPTGSKNIQYF. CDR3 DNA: TGTGCCAGCAGTCCGACAGGGTCCAAAAACATTCAGTACTTC.

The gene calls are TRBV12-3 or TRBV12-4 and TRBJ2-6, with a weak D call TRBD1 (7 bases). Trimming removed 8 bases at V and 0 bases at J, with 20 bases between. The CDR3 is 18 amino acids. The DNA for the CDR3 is TGTGCCAGCGGGTTGACAGGGAGGATACCCTCTGGGGCCAACGTCCTGACTTTC. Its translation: CASGLTGRIPSGANVLTF.

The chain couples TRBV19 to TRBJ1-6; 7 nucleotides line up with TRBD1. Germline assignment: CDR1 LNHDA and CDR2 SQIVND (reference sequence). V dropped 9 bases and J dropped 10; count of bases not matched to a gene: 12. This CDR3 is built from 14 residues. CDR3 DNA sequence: TGTGCCAGCCGCCGACAGGGAATGTGGTCACCCCTCCACTTT. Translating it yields CASRRQGMWSPLHF.

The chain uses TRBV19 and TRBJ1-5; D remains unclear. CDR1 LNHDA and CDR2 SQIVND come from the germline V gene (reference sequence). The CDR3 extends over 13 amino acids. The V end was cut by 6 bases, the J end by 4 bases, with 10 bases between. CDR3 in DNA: TGTGCCAGTAGCCCAGAGTGGAATCAGCCCCAGCATTTT. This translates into CASSPEWNQPQHF.